Shown below are 30 T cell receptor beta chains from a single sample sequenced in a study of T cell repertoires in cytomegalovirus infection. MiXCR was run by TCRdb on the reads, yielding one entry per CDR3 protein. The table lists under 800,000 distinct CDR3 sequences, 24% of them singletons. Source material: CD8+ T cells from PBMCs. The receptors derive from a human donor in good health (CMV status not recorded). Some clones in this sample may be carry-over from other donors' samples.

This clonotype was seen a few times. V usage is TRBV7-9 and J usage is TRBJ2-5; D is undetermined. Per the germline V gene, CDR1 is SEHNR and CDR2 is FQNEAQ (reference sequence). The V gene lost 4 bases and the J gene lost 4 bases, with 10 bases spanning the gap. The CDR3 is made up of 13 amino acids. CDR3 protein: CASSSKGTETQYF. The DNA of the CDR3 is TGTGCCAGCAGCTCTAAGGGAACAGAGACCCAGTACTTC.

Many counts were recorded for this clonotype. The chain couples TRBV10-3 to TRBJ1-2; D is unresolved. Germline CDR1 and CDR2: ENHRY and SYGVKD. The CDR3 loop spans 12 amino acids. Trimming took off 4 bases at V and 5 bases at J, with 8 bases between the two ends. The CDR3 DNA reads TGTGCCATCAGTGGACTATTATATGGCTACACCTTC. It codes for CAISGLLYGYTF.

J is TRBJ2-7 and V is TRBV7-9; 9 bases line up with TRBD2. The CDR3 contains 15 residues. Germline CDR1 SEHNR, CDR2 FQNEAQ (reference sequence). V lost 6 bases to trimming and J lost 2 bases; unmatched junction nucleotides: 8. The CDR3 DNA sequence: TGTGCCAGCAGTTCTACCGGGACTAGCCCCTACGAGCAGTACGTC. Translated, it gives CASSSTGTSPYEQYV.

The V and J genes are TRBV19 and TRBJ2-1; no firm D call. This CDR3 contains 11 residues. Trimming took off 1 base at V and 9 bases at J, with 4 bases between the two ends. Germline CDR1 reads LNHDA; CDR2 reads SQIVND (reference sequence). The CDR3 DNA follows: TGTGCCAGTAGTATAGGGTCTGAGCAGTTCTTC. Translating gives CASSIGSEQFF.

The rearrangement links TRBV6-2 or TRBV6-3 to TRBJ1-2; D remains ambiguous. In germline, CDR1 is MNHEY, CDR2 SVGEGT. The CDR3 loop spans 13 amino acids. V was cut by 6 bases and J by 4 bases, with 12 bases left in between. CDR3 sequence reads: CASSSDDLYGYTF. CDR3 coding DNA: TGTGCCAGCAGCTCGGACGATCTCTATGGCTACACCTTC.

The V call is TRBV29-1, the J call TRBJ2-1; D might be TRBD1 or TRBD2, each matching 7 bases. CDR1 and CDR2 (germline): SQVTM, ANQGSEA. The germline V and J ends were trimmed by 5 bases and 10 bases, with 15 bases remaining between them. There are 12 residues in the CDR3. CDR3 sequence: CSVLDREGEQFF. The DNA of the CDR3 is TGCAGCGTTTTAGACAGGGAGGGGGAGCAGTTCTTC.

V usage is TRBV12-3 or TRBV12-4 and J usage is TRBJ2-2; D might be TRBD2 (8 bases). This CDR3 comprises 20 residues. V dropped 5 bases and J dropped 1 base, with 26 bases sitting between them. CDR3 residues: CASSPPGGTALTLNTGELFF. For the CDR3, the DNA is TGTGCCAGCAGTCCACCGGGGGGGACAGCCTTAACCCTGAACACCGGGGAGCTGTTTTTT.

To note about this clonotype: A much larger clone differs from this one at a single base, so this may be a read error. Since no conserved phenylalanine or tryptophan closes the CDR3, a read error is the likely cause. The chain recombines TRBV27 with TRBJ1-2; the D is unclear. Trimming shortened V by 3 bases and J by 8 bases, and 13 bases separated the two germline ends. Germline-derived CDR1 and CDR2 are MNHEY and SMNVEV (reference sequence). The CDR3 is 13 amino acids. The CDR3: CASSFGPVQGYTV. The CDR3 region has the DNA TGTGCCAGCAGTTTTGGGCCAGTCCAAGGCTACACCGTC.

This clonotype came up a few times. V gene TRBV20-1 combines with J gene TRBJ2-1, with D possibly being TRBD1 or TRBD2 (6 bases each). The V end was cut by 3 bases, the J end by 5 bases, with 14 bases between. There are 14 residues in the CDR3. The V gene's germline CDR1 is DFQATT and CDR2 SNEGSKA (reference sequence). The CDR3 DNA reads TGCAGTGCTAGTATTCGGGGGCTCCACAATGAGCAGTTCTTC. Encoded protein: CSASIRGLHNEQFF.

The chain recombines TRBV28 with TRBJ1-1; D is unclear. There are 15 residues in the CDR3. The V and J ends lost 5 bases and 1 base respectively, with 14 bases between them. CDR1 and CDR2 (germline): MDHEN, SYDVKM. CDR3 in amino acids: CASSPYLGPNTEAFF. The CDR3, as DNA: TGTGCCAGCAGTCCCTACTTAGGACCGAACACTGAAGCTTTCTTT.

The V call is TRBV25-1, the J call TRBJ2-1; tentatively, D is TRBD1 (7 bases). CDR3 length equals 13 residues. CDR1 and CDR2 (germline): MGHDK, SYGVNS. V lost 10 bases and J lost 9, with 19 bases in between. CDR3 sequence reads: CAITPGGSREQFF. DNA for the CDR3: TGTGCCATAACCCCAGGGGGGTCGCGTGAGCAGTTCTTC.

Worth noting for this clonotype: A much larger clone sits a single nucleotide away, making a read error possible. V gene TRBV6-6 combines with J gene TRBJ2-5, with D uncertain. This CDR3 region has 13 residues. Trimming removed 2 bases at V and 3 bases at J, with 7 bases between. The germline CDR1 and CDR2 sequences are MNHNY and SVGAGI (reference sequence). CDR3 DNA: TGTGCCAGCAGTTACGTGGTAGAAGAGACCCAGTACTTC. Its translation is CASSYVVEETQYF.

The J gene is TRBJ2-1, the V gene TRBV12-3 or TRBV12-4; 7 bases map to TRBD2. This CDR3 has 16 amino acids. V gave up 7 bases and J gave up 7 bases; unmatched junction bases: 16. The CDR3 nucleotides are TGTGCCAGCACCCTCATACTAGCGAGGGGAATGAATGAGCAGTTCTTC. Amino acids: CASTLILARGMNEQFF.

In its sample, this clonotype was seen many times. V gene TRBV28 combines with J gene TRBJ2-5; either TRBD1 or TRBD2 may fit D (5 bases each). Germline-derived CDR1 and CDR2 are MDHEN and SYDVKM. V was pared by 5 bases and J by 12 bases, with 16 bases between. The CDR3 is 12 residues long. As DNA, the CDR3 is TGTGCCAGCAGTCCCCCGGAGGACACAAAGTACTTC. Residues: CASSPPEDTKYF.

The gene calls are TRBV7-6 and TRBJ2-1; D call uncertain. V was clipped by 4 bases and J by 0 bases, with 10 bases between them. This CDR3 spans 15 amino acids. Germline V gives CDR1 SGHVS, CDR2 FNYEAQ. CDR3 loop: CASSSGPSSYNEQFF. DNA for the CDR3: TGTGCCAGCAGCTCTGGACCCAGCTCCTACAATGAGCAGTTCTTC.

This chain connects TRBV28 to TRBJ1-1; D ambiguous. The CDR3 covers 14 residues. V was trimmed by 6 bases and J by 0 bases, leaving 11 bases between them. Looked up from germline, CDR1 is MDHEN and CDR2 is SYDVKM. The CDR3 DNA reads as TGTGCCAGCAGCGTATTGTCGGTGAACACTGAAGCTTTCTTT. Its protein product is CASSVLSVNTEAFF.

The chain joins TRBV9 to TRBJ2-1; possible D gene TRBD1, 6 bases. This CDR3 spans 13 amino acids. Germline V gene data show CDR1 as SGDLS and CDR2 as YYNGEE. V was trimmed by 3 bases and J by 14 bases, leaving 18 bases between them. CDR3 DNA: TGTGCCAGCAGCGAGACGGGACAAGGGTTGGAGTTCTTC. Translating it yields CASSETGQGLEFF.

For this clonotype: This sequence may be a read error, since a much larger clone differs from it by one base. The chain links TRBV10-3 to TRBJ2-1, with 7 bases aligning to TRBD2. CDR3 length equals 16 residues. CDR1 and CDR2 from the germline V gene are ENHRY and SYGVKD. CDR3 nucleotides: TGTGTCATCAGTGAGTTACTAGCGAGCTCCTACAATGAGCAGTTCTTC. As protein: CVISELLASSYNEQFF.

V usage is TRBV7-9 and J usage is TRBJ2-5; maybe TRBD2 (6 bases). The germline CDR1 and CDR2 sequences are SEHNR and FQNEAQ (reference sequence). The germline V and J ends were trimmed by 3 bases and 0 bases, with 11 bases remaining between them. This CDR3 comprises 15 residues. The CDR3 loop is CASSFRTTDQETQYF. The CDR3 coding sequence is TGTGCCAGCAGCTTCCGGACTACCGACCAAGAGACCCAGTACTTC.

The CDR3 coding sequence is TGTGCCAGTAGTATCAGTCGCGTAGAAGCTTTCTTT. Its protein product is CASSISRVEAFF. The chain joins TRBV19 to TRBJ1-1; D remains unclear. The CDR3 contains 12 residues. CDR1 is LNHDA, CDR2 SQIVND, per germline (reference sequence). The V gene lost 3 bases and the J gene lost 8 bases, with 10 bases spanning the gap. Complete variable domain (other parts from reference TRBV19 and TRBJ1-1): DGGITQSPKYLFRKEGQNVTLSCEQNLNHDAMYWYRQDPGQGLRLIYYSQIVNDFQKGDIAEGYSVSREKKESFPLTVTSAQKNPTAFYLCASSISRVEAFFGQGTRLTVV.

This clonotype showed up many times. The chain joins TRBV7-9 to TRBJ2-5; D not resolved. Germline V gene sequence: CDR1 SEHNR, CDR2 FQNEAQ (reference sequence). This CDR3 region has 13 residues. V gave up 4 bases and J gave up 2 bases, with 8 bases separating them. DNA of the CDR3: TGTGCCAGCAGCTACGAAGGACAAGAGACCCAGTACTTC. It translates to CASSYEGQETQYF.

The chain has TRBV11-3 and TRBJ2-2; no clear D gene. The CDR3 sequence is 16 residues long. In germline, CDR1 is SGHNT, CDR2 YENEEA. V lost 1 base and J lost 0, with 9 bases in between. CDR3 sequence: CASSLGTFPNTGELFF. CDR3 sequence (DNA): TGTGCCAGCAGCTTAGGTACATTTCCGAACACCGGGGAGCTGTTTTTT. The full variable domain, in which reference TRBV11-3 and TRBJ2-2 provide the parts outside the CDR3, is EAGVVQSPRYKIIEKKQPVAFWCNPISGHNTLYWYLQNLGQGPELLIRYENEEAVDDSQLPKDRFSAERLKGVDSTLKIQPAELGDSAVYLCASSLGTFPNTGELFFGEGSRLTVL.

The chain recombines TRBV5-4 with TRBJ1-1; 12 nucleotides line up with TRBD1. V was clipped by 4 bases and J by 6 bases; unmatched bases: 4. This CDR3 comprises 14 residues. Looked up from germline, CDR1 is SGHNT and CDR2 is YYREEE (reference sequence). In nucleotides, the CDR3 is TGTGCCAGCAGCGTGGGACAGGGGGCTCCTGAAGCTTTCTTT. This gives the protein CASSVGQGAPEAFF.

There are a few counts of this clonotype. This chain uses TRBV12-3 or TRBV12-4 with TRBJ1-1; D not certain. This CDR3 region has 17 residues. V lost 1 base, J lost 3 bases, and 18 bases lay in between. CDR3 nucleotide sequence: TGTGCCAGCAGTTTAGTTGCCGGCGGGCGGAGGCACACTGAAGCTTTCTTT. This translates into CASSLVAGGRRHTEAFF.

This clonotype was observed a handful of times. DNA of the CDR3: TGTGCCAGCTGGGATAGCGGGGGGCCCGGCGGGGAGCTGTTTTTT. As protein: CASWDSGGPGGELFF. The gene calls are TRBV25-1 and TRBJ2-2, with 10 bases identical to TRBD2. In germline, CDR1 is MGHDK, CDR2 SYGVNS. This CDR3 region has 15 residues. The J segment lost 7 bases and the V segment lost 8 bases, leaving 10 bases of the junction unmatched.

This clonotype was counted ten times or more. CDR3 sequence (DNA): TGTGCCAGCAGCCCAAACAAGGTCCAGCCCCAGCATTTT. It translates to CASSPNKVQPQHF. The gene calls are TRBV7-2 and TRBJ1-5, with D unresolved. Trimming took 5 bases from V and 7 from J, leaving 12 bases between them. Germline V CDR1 and CDR2: SGHTA, FQGNSA. This CDR3 is built from 13 residues.

The sample holds a few counts of this clonotype. The chain carries TRBV20-1 and TRBJ2-1, with a tentative D call TRBD2 (6 bases). The length of the CDR3 is 17 residues. Germline-derived CDR1 and CDR2 are DFQATT and SNEGSKA (reference sequence). V was pared by 0 bases and J by 3 bases, with 18 bases between. The CDR3, as DNA: TGCAGTGCTAGAGACCGTCCCTACGACGGGGGCTACAATGAGCAGTTCTTC. It is translated as CSARDRPYDGGYNEQFF.

This clonotype was picked up a small number of times. V usage is TRBV29-1 and J usage is TRBJ2-2; TRBD1 aligns across 7 bases. J was trimmed by 1 base and V by 4 bases; bases with no gene match: 6. Germline V gene lookup returns CDR1 SQVTM and CDR2 ANQGSEA. This CDR3 has 15 residues. The CDR3 sequence is CSVVRQGMNTGELFF. The CDR3 DNA sequence: TGCAGCGTTGTTAGACAGGGAATGAACACCGGGGAGCTGTTTTTT.

This clonotype was observed a handful of times. The gene calls are TRBV10-3 and TRBJ1-3; D gene ambiguous. Per germline, CDR1 ENHRY and CDR2 SYGVKD. The CDR3 is 13 amino acids. Trimming pared 6 bases from V and 1 base from J, leaving 7 bases between. CDR3 sequence reads: CAIRTFSGNTIYF. The CDR3 DNA sequence: TGTGCCATCAGGACATTTTCTGGAAACACCATATATTTT.

The V and J genes are TRBV6-6 and TRBJ2-1, with a possible D match to TRBD1 (5 bases). Trimming cost V 5 bases and J 0 bases, with 11 bases left between them. Germline CDR1 and CDR2: MNHNY and SVGAGI (reference sequence). The CDR3 length is 15 residues. CDR3 amino acids: CASSPTASSYNEQFF. CDR3 nucleotides: TGTGCCAGCAGTCCGACAGCGAGCTCCTACAATGAGCAGTTCTTC.